This TCR beta chain comes out of a study of control samples from healthy donors and cancer patients. This clone has more than one count but fewer than ten. J was trimmed by 5 bases and V by 1 base; bases with no gene match: 8. Germline loops: CDR1 SGHVS, CDR2 FNYEAQ. The CDR3 is made up of 15 amino acids. Method: immunoSEQ multiplex PCR; TCRdb's copy keeps in-frame clones and lacks some. Among 120,000 or so clones listed, around nine tenths were seen once. Source material: blood. This clonotype was obtained from a man aged 35-49 years in good health. The rearrangement joins TRBV7-6 to TRBJ2-7; 7 nucleotides match TRBD1. Written as DNA, the CDR3 is TGTGCCAGCAGCTTAGTGGCAGGGGGTGACCACGAGCAGTACTTC. It codes for CASSLVAGGDHEQYF.